These 32 T cell receptor beta chains came from one sample sequenced in a study of cytomegalovirus exposure and HLA in healthy donors. The primer mix had 60 Vbeta and 13 Jbeta primers. TCRdb's table, derived via immunoSEQ multiplex PCR, lists solely in-frame clones and lacks some. This sample carries 100,000 or so clones, roughly 82% of them seen once, and the ten largest clones take approximately 3%. The specimen sequenced was PBMCs. These TCRs come from a man younger than 45 in good health and CMV-seropositive.

The chain uses TRBV28 and TRBJ1-1; D remains unclear. Trimming left V 6 bases short and J 1 base short, with 9 bases between. The length of the CDR3 is 13 residues. The germline CDR1 and CDR2 sequences are MDHEN and SYDVKM. The CDR3 DNA reads as TGTGCCAGCAGGCCGGGAACGAACACTGAAGCTTTCTTT. As protein: CASRPGTNTEAFF.

This clone was detected only a few times. The chain's CDR3 is CASSVSSSSYEQYF. In nucleotides, the CDR3 is TGTGCCAGCAGCGTCTCTAGCAGCTCCTACGAGCAGTACTTC. The chain uses TRBV9 and TRBJ2-7, with D perhaps TRBD2 (5 bases). CDR1 and CDR2 (germline): SGDLS, YYNGEE. The CDR3 contains 14 residues. V lost 2 bases to trimming and J lost 0 bases, with 9 bases between them.

The V gene is TRBV27, the J gene TRBJ2-1; 10 bases line up with TRBD2. The CDR3 consists of 17 residues. The V gene's germline CDR1 is MNHEY and CDR2 SMNVEV (reference sequence). The V and J ends lost 1 base and 9 bases, in that order; junction bases with no gene match: 12. Written as DNA, the CDR3 is TGTGCCAGCAGTTTATGGGGGCGAGCGGGAGGGCCTGGTGAGCAGTTCTTC. It encodes CASSLWGRAGGPGEQFF.

This chain links TRBV6-5 with TRBJ2-1, with 8 bases fitting TRBD2. CDR3 size: 14 residues. Germline trimming cut 6 bases from V and 5 bases from J; bases unmatched to any gene: 6. Germline CDR1 MNHEY, CDR2 SVGAGI. In nucleotides, the CDR3 is TGTGCCAGCAGCTTAGCGGGAAAAAACAATGAGCAGTTCTTC. It translates to CASSLAGKNNEQFF.

This chain connects TRBV27 to TRBJ2-1, with D possibly being TRBD2 (6 bases). Germline CDR1 and CDR2: MNHEY and SMNVEV (reference sequence). This CDR3 contains 16 residues. V was shortened by 2 bases and J by 10 bases, with 21 bases between the two germline ends. The CDR3 sequence: CASSLGGLTNSREQFF. CDR3 nucleotide sequence: TGTGCCAGCAGTTTAGGGGGACTTACTAACTCGCGGGAGCAGTTCTTC.

V and J are TRBV5-5 and TRBJ2-5, with D possibly TRBD1 on 5 matching bases. The CDR3 sequence is 14 residues long. Trimming shortened V by 1 base and J by 1 base, and 8 bases separated the two germline ends. Germline CDR1 SGHKS, CDR2 YYEKEE (reference sequence). CDR3 sequence: CASSLIRGQETQYF. The CDR3 DNA reads as TGTGCCAGCAGCTTGATAAGGGGCCAAGAGACCCAGTACTTC.

This sequence joins TRBV7-9 and TRBJ2-1; the D gene is possibly TRBD2 (6 bases). Looked up from germline, CDR1 is SEHNR and CDR2 is FQNEAQ (reference sequence). Trimming cost V 3 bases and J 4 bases, with 16 bases left between them. This CDR3 is 16 amino acids long. Here the CDR3 DNA reads TGTGCCAGCAGCTTGCTTCCCAGCGGGTTTTACAATGAGCAGTTCTTC. Translating it yields CASSLLPSGFYNEQFF.

CDR3 in DNA: TGTGCCAGCAGCTTGGGTTGGGGGGTGGGCGAGCAGTACTTC. Amino acid sequence: CASSLGWGVGEQYF. This chain connects TRBV5-5 to TRBJ2-7, with D maybe TRBD2 (6 bases). V gave up 0 bases and J gave up 6 bases, with 13 bases separating them. This CDR3 spans 14 amino acids. From germline, CDR1 is SGHKS and CDR2 YYEKEE (reference sequence).

The V call is TRBV27, the J call TRBJ2-6, with 8 bases identical to TRBD1. The CDR3 is 16 amino acids. Losses at the gene ends were 5 bases for V and 1 base for J; bases not matched to a gene: 4. The germline V gene has CDR1 MNHEY and CDR2 SMNVEV (reference sequence). The CDR3: CASSRRTGSGANVLTF. The CDR3 nucleotides read TGTGCCAGCAGTCGCCGGACAGGGTCTGGGGCCAACGTCCTGACTTTC. The complete variable domain, with remaining parts taken from reference TRBV27 and TRBJ2-6, reads EAQVTQNPRYLITVTGKKLTVTCSQNMNHEYMSWYRQDPGLGLRQIYYSMNVEVTDKGDVPEGYKVSRKEKRNFPLILESPSPNQTSLYFCASSRRTGSGANVLTFGAGSRLTVL.

The chain has TRBV13 and TRBJ1-5; TRBD1 aligns across 9 bases. The CDR3 has 17 amino acids. Germline V gene data show CDR1 as PRHDT and CDR2 as FYEKMQ (reference sequence). Trimming took 3 bases from V and 3 from J; bases not matched to a gene: 9. The CDR3 coding sequence is TGTGCCAGCAGCTTGGGCCCGGACAGGGGCCTCAATCAGCCCCAGCATTTT. Its translation is CASSLGPDRGLNQPQHF. The full variable domain, its missing parts supplied by reference TRBV13 and TRBJ1-5, is AAGVIQSPRHLIKEKRETATLKCYPIPRHDTVYWYQQGPGQDPQFLISFYEKMQSDKGSIPDRFSAQQFSDYHSELNMSSLELGDSALYFCASSLGPDRGLNQPQHFGDGTRLSIL.

This chain connects TRBV15 to TRBJ2-5, with 8 bases identical to TRBD1. The CDR3 extends over 16 amino acids. V shed 4 bases and J 0 bases; nucleotides not matched to a gene: 7. Germline values: CDR1 LNHNV, CDR2 YYDKDF (reference sequence). The CDR3 sequence is CATSIPTGEHQETQYF. The DNA for the CDR3 is TGTGCCACCAGCATTCCGACAGGGGAGCACCAAGAGACCCAGTACTTC.

This chain connects TRBV6-1 to TRBJ2-3; 8 bases are a match to TRBD2. This CDR3 spans 17 amino acids. The trim removed 1 base at V and 3 bases at J, leaving 9 bases unmatched. Germline lookup yields CDR1 MNHNS and CDR2 SASEGT. CDR3 coding DNA: TGTGCCAGCAGTGAAGGAAACGGGAGGGCCCTGACAGATACGCAGTATTTT. Amino acids: CASSEGNGRALTDTQYF.

The rearrangement uses TRBV5-1 and TRBJ1-3; a possible D gene is TRBD1 (5 bases). Between the trimmed V and J ends, which lost 4 bases and 6 bases, there was a span of 17 bases. In germline, CDR1 is SGHRS, CDR2 YFSETQ. CDR3 length: 15 residues. The CDR3 DNA is TGCGCCAGCAGCCCCTCGTCAGGGTTGGAAAACACCATATATTTT. Protein product: CASSPSSGLENTIYF.

The gene calls are TRBV2 and TRBJ1-5; D remains unclear. V shed 7 bases and J shed 7 bases, with 14 bases lying between them. The CDR3 covers 13 residues. Germline CDR1 and CDR2: SNHLY and FYNNEI. This chain's CDR3 is CASTGTGKQPQHF. As DNA, the CDR3 is TGTGCCAGCACCGGAACCGGGAAACAGCCCCAGCATTTT.

The rearrangement uses TRBV28 and TRBJ2-7; D is possibly TRBD1 (6 bases). This CDR3 comprises 11 residues. From germline, CDR1 is MDHEN and CDR2 SYDVKM. V lost 6 bases and J 9 bases, leaving 12 bases between the germline ends. The DNA of the CDR3 is TGTGCCAGCAGGGGCGACAGGACGCAGTACTTC. Translating gives CASRGDRTQYF. Drawing the rest from reference TRBV28 and TRBJ2-7, the complete variable domain is DVKVTQSSRYLVKRTGEKVFLECVQDMDHENMFWYRQDPGLGLRLIYFSYDVKMKEKGDIPEGYSVSREKKERFSLILESASTNQTSMYLCASRGDRTQYFGPGTRLTVT.

This chain connects TRBV29-1 to TRBJ2-3, with TRBD2 identical over 7 bases. Germline V gene data show CDR1 as SQVTM and CDR2 as ANQGSEA. The CDR3 spans 13 residues. The ends lost 2 bases at V and 4 bases at J; junction bases unmatched: 3. DNA for the CDR3: TGCAGCGTTGAACTCGGGAGGTCAGATACGCAGTATTTT. Translating gives CSVELGRSDTQYF.

The chain carries TRBV6-5 and TRBJ1-2; 7 bases map to TRBD1. From germline, CDR1 is MNHEY and CDR2 SVGAGI. Losses at the gene ends were 5 bases for V and 2 bases for J; bases not matched to a gene: 5. The CDR3 is 14 residues long. In DNA form, the CDR3 reads TGTGCCAGCAGTATCGGGACAGCCAACTATGGCTACACCTTC. It yields the protein CASSIGTANYGYTF.

This clone has a handful of counts. The V gene is TRBV19, the J gene TRBJ1-2; tentative D call: TRBD1 (5 bases). V lost 3 bases and J lost 6, with 11 bases in between. The CDR3 is 13 amino acids. From germline, CDR1 is LNHDA and CDR2 SQIVND (reference sequence). CDR3 protein: CASSIGGSDGYTF. CDR3 bases: TGTGCCAGTAGTATTGGGGGGAGCGATGGCTACACCTTC.

The V call is TRBV27, the J call TRBJ1-6; D is possibly TRBD1 (6 bases). This CDR3 contains 15 residues. Germline CDR1 MNHEY, CDR2 SMNVEV (reference sequence). V lost 0 bases to trimming and J lost 7 bases, with 10 bases between them. The CDR3 region is CASSLSHRVNSPLHF. DNA for the CDR3: TGTGCCAGCAGTTTATCCCACAGGGTAAATTCACCCCTCCACTTT.

V is TRBV10-3 and J is TRBJ2-2; 10 bases agree with TRBD2. The V and J ends lost 6 bases and 5 bases, in that order; junction bases with no gene match: 15. This CDR3 comprises 18 residues. In germline, CDR1 is ENHRY, CDR2 SYGVKD. CDR3 residues: CAISGGSGRGGATGELFF. DNA of the CDR3: TGTGCCATCAGCGGGGGAAGCGGGAGGGGGGGAGCGACCGGGGAGCTGTTTTTT.

This clone showed up just a few times. The V call is TRBV2, the J call TRBJ2-7; TRBD2 matches 7 bases. Germline lookup yields CDR1 SNHLY and CDR2 FYNNEI. With 3 bases clipped from V and 3 bases from J, the junction kept 8 bases outside the gene matches. The CDR3 spans 15 residues. The CDR3 spells CASSDPREDVYEQYF. CDR3 coding DNA: TGTGCCAGCAGTGATCCCCGGGAGGATGTCTACGAGCAGTACTTC.

The rearrangement uses TRBV28 and TRBJ1-1; D remains ambiguous. The CDR3 sequence is 17 residues long. CDR1 MDHEN and CDR2 SYDVKM come from the germline V gene. V shed 2 bases and J shed 0 bases, with 16 bases lying between them. This CDR3 reads CASSLRLVRRLNTEAFF. CDR3 nucleotide sequence: TGTGCCAGCAGTTTACGTCTAGTTAGGAGACTGAACACTGAAGCTTTCTTT.

The V and J genes are TRBV7-9 and TRBJ2-1; the D gene is possibly TRBD2 (6 bases). The CDR3 sequence is 13 residues long. V lost 5 bases and J 8 bases, leaving 13 bases between the germline ends. Germline loops: CDR1 SEHNR, CDR2 FQNEAQ (reference sequence). The CDR3 DNA is TGTGCCAGCAGCCCATACCCGGGGGATGAGCAGTTCTTC. Translation gives CASSPYPGDEQFF.

This chain uses TRBV18 with TRBJ1-1; TRBD1 matches 8 bases. V lost 6 bases and J lost 5; bases outside the gene matches: 8. The CDR3 sequence is 14 residues long. Germline CDR1 and CDR2: KGHSH and LQKENI. The CDR3 DNA is TGTGCCAGCTCGCTACAGGGGGAGGGGACTGAAGCTTTCTTT. Protein product: CASSLQGEGTEAFF.

This chain uses TRBV5-1 with TRBJ2-2, with D possibly TRBD2 on 5 matching bases. V was cut by 4 bases and J by 0 bases, with 13 bases left in between. The CDR3 totals 16 residues. CDR1 SGHRS and CDR2 YFSETQ come from the germline V gene. The CDR3 here is CASSPGWDTNTGELFF. DNA for the CDR3: TGCGCCAGCAGCCCGGGGTGGGATACGAACACCGGGGAGCTGTTTTTT.

Only a few counts were recorded for this clone. The chain is built from TRBV27 and TRBJ1-1; 7 nucleotides align to TRBD1. The CDR3 has 14 residues. V lost 3 bases and J lost 2; bases outside the gene matches: 3. CDR1 is MNHEY and CDR2 is SMNVEV in the germline V gene (reference sequence). The CDR3 sequence is CASSLLGGNTEAFF. Here the CDR3 DNA reads TGTGCCAGCAGTTTGTTAGGGGGCAACACTGAAGCTTTCTTT.

The count of this clone is one. This chain joins TRBV30 and TRBJ1-6, with a possible D match to TRBD1 (5 bases). V lost 2 bases and J 14 bases, leaving 16 bases between the germline ends. This CDR3 comprises 13 residues. Looked up from germline, CDR1 is GTSNPN and CDR2 is SVGIG (reference sequence). CDR3 in DNA: TGTGCCTGGAGTCCAACAGGTCCAGGGTCCCTCCACTTT. Its translation is CAWSPTGPGSLHF.

This clone showed up just a few times. J is TRBJ2-6 and V is TRBV7-7, with D uncertain. Trimming stripped 1 base from V and 0 bases from J, with 4 bases between. This CDR3 has 15 residues. CDR1 is SSHAT, CDR2 FNYEAQ, per germline (reference sequence). Here the CDR3 reads CASSLGGSGANVLTF. The CDR3 coding sequence is TGTGCCAGCAGCTTAGGCGGCTCTGGGGCCAACGTCCTGACTTTC. The full variable domain, its missing parts supplied by reference TRBV7-7 and TRBJ2-6, is GAGVSQSPRYKVTKRGQDVTLRCDPISSHATLYWYQQALGQGPEFLTYFNYEAQPDKSGLPSDRFSAERPEGSISTLTIQRTEQRDSAMYRCASSLGGSGANVLTFGAGSRLTVL.

This chain uses TRBV10-2 with TRBJ2-1, with D unresolved. Germline lookup yields CDR1 WSHSY and CDR2 SAAADI. CDR3 length: 11 residues. Trimming removed 4 bases from V and 7 bases from J, with 5 bases in between. The CDR3 loop reads CASSVLNEQFF. The CDR3 DNA reads as TGCGCCAGCAGTGTCTTAAATGAGCAGTTCTTC.

This clone appeared a few times. V gene TRBV25-1 combines with J gene TRBJ2-3; D may be TRBD2 (6 bases). This CDR3 has 14 residues. Germline loops: CDR1 MGHDK, CDR2 SYGVNS. V was cut by 8 bases and J by 0 bases, with 12 bases left in between. CDR3 protein: CASAGGFSTDTQYF. The CDR3 coding sequence is TGTGCCAGCGCCGGGGGTTTTAGCACAGATACGCAGTATTTT.

V is TRBV7-9 and J is TRBJ2-3; TRBD2 agrees at 8 bases. The CDR3 consists of 18 residues. CDR1 SEHNR and CDR2 FQNEAQ come from the germline V gene (reference sequence). The V segment lost 1 base and the J segment 5 bases; nucleotides outside the gene matches: 14. This chain's CDR3 is CASSLGSGLAFLGDTQYF. The CDR3 bases are TGTGCCAGCAGCTTAGGGAGCGGACTAGCCTTTTTAGGAGATACGCAGTATTTT.

This sequence joins TRBV7-8 and TRBJ1-5; 7 bases fit TRBD1. The CDR3 length is 14 residues. V lost 1 base and J lost 5; bases outside the gene matches: 2. CDR1 is SGHVS, CDR2 FQNEAQ, per germline. CDR3 in amino acids: CASSLDRGDQPQHF. The CDR3 DNA reads TGTGCCAGCAGCTTAGACAGGGGCGATCAGCCCCAGCATTTT.